Below, 16 T cell receptor beta chains from the same sample are listed, as sequenced in a study of blood T cell repertoires in COVID-19. Produced via immunoSEQ multiplex PCR; TCRdb's table is partial and in-frame only. There are a few hundred thousand clones in the sample; approximately 87% occur only once, and less than 2% lies in the top ten. The sequenced sample consisted of PBMCs or T cells enriched from blood (not recorded which). These receptors all come from a woman aged 40 to 55 who had recovered from COVID-19.

The chain carries TRBV10-3 and TRBJ1-2, with 8 positions matching TRBD1. Germline V gives CDR1 ENHRY, CDR2 SYGVKD. The CDR3 sequence is 18 residues long. V shed 3 bases and J 2 bases; nucleotides not matched to a gene: 14. This CDR3 reads CAISDPPGTGRGNYGYTF. Written as DNA, the CDR3 is TGTGCCATCAGTGATCCCCCTGGGACAGGAAGAGGGAACTATGGCTACACCTTC.

This rearrangement joins TRBV7-9 to TRBJ1-1, with D unresolved. Germline loops: CDR1 SEHNR, CDR2 FQNEAQ (reference sequence). The CDR3 length is 13 residues. V lost 2 bases and J lost 2, with 6 bases in between. For the CDR3, the DNA is TGTGCCAGCAGCTTAATCTCTAACACTGAAGCTTTCTTT. Translation gives CASSLISNTEAFF.

The chain employs TRBV10-3 and TRBJ2-2; a possible D gene is TRBD1 (5 bases). The V gene lost 8 bases and the J gene lost 0 bases, with 10 bases spanning the gap. This CDR3 has 14 amino acids. Germline CDR1 and CDR2: ENHRY and SYGVKD. CDR3 in amino acids: CAIRDSTNTGELFF. CDR3 coding DNA: TGTGCCATCCGAGACAGCACGAACACCGGGGAGCTGTTTTTT.

The chain carries TRBV10-3 and TRBJ1-5; TRBD1 matches at 9 bases. Looked up from germline, CDR1 is ENHRY and CDR2 is SYGVKD. V shed 5 bases, J shed 0 bases, and the junction held 8 bases outside the gene matches. The CDR3 has 17 amino acids. The chain's CDR3 is CAISNGQGRISNQPQHF. In DNA, the CDR3 is TGTGCCATCAGTAACGGACAGGGGAGGATTAGCAATCAGCCCCAGCATTTT.

This clone was seen only a few times. This chain joins TRBV5-4 and TRBJ2-5; 10 nucleotides agree with TRBD2. The germline gives CDR1 SGHNT, CDR2 YYREEE (reference sequence). Germline trimming cut 5 bases from V and 5 bases from J; bases unmatched to any gene: 9. The length of the CDR3 is 15 residues. In DNA, the CDR3 is TGTGCCAGCAGACCTAGCGGGAGTGGGTCGGAGACCCAGTACTTC. It specifies CASRPSGSGSETQYF.

This chain links TRBV19 with TRBJ2-3, with D unclear. This CDR3 contains 16 residues. In germline, CDR1 is LNHDA, CDR2 SQIVND (reference sequence). Trimming removed 9 bases from V and 7 bases from J, with 26 bases in between. The CDR3 region is CASAPRSVLAVNTQYF. As DNA, the CDR3 is TGTGCCAGCGCCCCCCGGAGCGTACTGGCGGTAAATACGCAGTATTTT.

The V gene is TRBV7-2, the J gene TRBJ2-2; 11 bases match TRBD2. This CDR3 contains 15 residues. Germline V gives CDR1 SGHTA, CDR2 FQGNSA. V shed 6 bases and J 6 bases; nucleotides not matched to a gene: 6. The CDR3: CASRLLAGASGELFF. For the CDR3, the DNA is TGTGCCAGCAGGTTACTAGCGGGAGCATCCGGGGAGCTGTTTTTT.

This chain links TRBV6-5 with TRBJ2-5; TRBD1 matches 10 bases. The ends lost 2 bases at V and 2 bases at J; junction bases unmatched: 2. In germline, CDR1 is MNHEY, CDR2 SVGAGI. The CDR3 length is 15 residues. In nucleotides, the CDR3 is TGTGCCAGCAGTTACGGGACAGGGGAACAAGAGACCCAGTACTTC. Protein product: CASSYGTGEQETQYF.

This clone was counted once. The same CDR3 can be traced to other DNA sequences in this sample. The chain links TRBV7-2 to TRBJ1-1; 7 bases line up with TRBD1. The CDR3 has 13 amino acids. Germline V lookup: CDR1 SGHTA, CDR2 FQGNSA. Trimming removed 7 bases from V and 3 bases from J; junction bases left unmatched: 5. CDR3 sequence (DNA): TGTGCCAGCACTCGAACAGGGGACACTGAAGCTTTCTTT. Amino acids: CASTRTGDTEAFF.

The chain couples TRBV11-3 to TRBJ1-1, with D perhaps matching TRBD1 (5 bases). Germline V gene sequence: CDR1 SGHNT, CDR2 YENEEA. Trimming pared 5 bases from V and 6 bases from J, leaving 19 bases between. This CDR3 comprises 15 residues. This CDR3 reads CASSPPERGLAEAFF. The CDR3 DNA reads as TGTGCCAGCAGCCCACCGGAAAGGGGATTAGCTGAAGCTTTCTTT.

The CDR3 sequence is CASSSGQGIQETQYF. In DNA form, the CDR3 reads TGTGCCAGCAGCTCGGGACAGGGGATTCAAGAGACCCAGTACTTC. J is TRBJ2-5 and V is TRBV7-9; 10 nucleotides match TRBD1. Germline V lookup: CDR1 SEHNR, CDR2 FQNEAQ (reference sequence). V lost 4 bases to trimming and J lost 2 bases; unmatched junction nucleotides: 4. This CDR3 has 15 residues.

The V call is TRBV4-3, the J call TRBJ2-7, with D possibly TRBD2 on 5 matching bases. The CDR3 is 14 residues long. The V end lost 3 bases, the J end lost 6 bases, and 15 bases lay between the germline ends. Germline lookup yields CDR1 LGHNA and CDR2 YSLEER. CDR3 bases: TGCGCCAGCAGCCACCTAGCTGACGGTAGCGAGCAGTACTTC. This translates into CASSHLADGSEQYF.

The chain recombines TRBV19 with TRBJ1-2, with D possibly being TRBD1 (5 bases). The V end was cut by 3 bases, the J end by 2 bases, with 16 bases between. Germline CDR1 LNHDA, CDR2 SQIVND (reference sequence). The CDR3 is 16 residues long. CDR3 in amino acids: CASSIVWGPINYGYTF. The CDR3 coding sequence is TGTGCCAGTAGTATTGTCTGGGGCCCAATAAACTATGGCTACACCTTC.

The genes are TRBV6-2 or TRBV6-3 and TRBJ2-7; D gene ambiguous. The CDR3 length is 17 residues. V lost 0 bases, J lost 4 bases, and 19 bases lay in between. Germline assignment: CDR1 MNHEY and CDR2 SVGEGT. CDR3 sequence reads: CASSYSPNYALLYEQYF. The CDR3 DNA is TGTGCCAGCAGTTACTCGCCCAACTACGCCTTACTTTACGAGCAGTACTTC.

The rearrangement joins TRBV19 to TRBJ1-2; D is unresolved. From germline, CDR1 is LNHDA and CDR2 SQIVND (reference sequence). The CDR3 consists of 13 residues. The V and J ends lost 6 bases and 8 bases respectively, with 16 bases between them. The CDR3 loop reads CASSPTSKAGYTF. CDR3 DNA sequence: TGTGCCAGTAGCCCGACTTCTAAGGCGGGCTACACCTTC.

The J gene is TRBJ2-7, the V gene TRBV5-4; 9 nucleotides agree with TRBD2. This CDR3 is built from 15 residues. Germline assignment: CDR1 SGHNT and CDR2 YYREEE (reference sequence). V gave up 3 bases and J gave up 2 bases; unmatched junction bases: 6. The CDR3 coding sequence is TGTGCCAGCAGCTCCCTTAGCGGGAGTCCCTACGAGCAGTACTTC. Residues: CASSSLSGSPYEQYF.